Listed here is a single T cell receptor beta chain. The CDR3 length is 13 residues. Trimming took 0 bases from V and 5 from J, leaving 7 bases between them. Germline V CDR1 and CDR2: GTSNPN, SVGIG (reference sequence). Original processing notes: Amplified reference gene primers provided the basis for estimating nucleated cell counts. TCRdb's copy holds only in-frame clones and misses some; the assay was immunoSEQ multiplex PCR. V and J calls and clone size are given by that table; D and trimming were obtained from the DNA. The data contain about 270,000 clones, about four fifths of them singletons. Seattle enrolled patients during active infection and tracked them longitudinally. The data were taken from a study of blood T cell repertoires in COVID-19. Study overall: T cells, B-cell-depleted T cells, or PBMCs provided the cDNA or gDNA that served as material.

Sequencing was done on a sample of peripheral blood. This receptor was taken from a human donor with COVID-19, enrolled during active disease. The donor label of this sample is uncertain. The chain employs TRBV30 and TRBJ2-2; D gene unclear. The CDR3 loop is CAWSVNPTGELFF. Written as DNA, the CDR3 is TGTGCCTGGAGTGTAAATCCGACCGGGGAGCTGTTTTTT.